The rows below give T cell receptor beta chains drawn from one sample of a study of cytomegalovirus exposure and HLA in healthy donors. Sequenced by immunoSEQ multiplex PCR; TCRdb stores in-frame clones only, minus some. The sample holds roughly 160,000 clones, around 74% seen once. Sequencing was carried out using PBMCs. The receptors were sampled from a female donor in good health and CMV-seronegative. CDR3s include the opening cysteine and the closing phenylalanine or tryptophan. D genes are given only for firm matches. A clone size is listed for some rows: how often the clone was seen (once, few, many), or a class if it is expanded.

V gene: TRBV30
D gene: TRBD1
J gene: TRBJ2-7
clone size: -
CDR3 DNA: TGTGCCTGGAGTGTACAGGGGGCCTACGAGCAGTACTTC
CDR3 protein: CAWSVQGAYEQYF

V gene: TRBV7-2
D gene: -
J gene: TRBJ2-7
clone size: -
CDR3 DNA: TGTGCCAGCAGCCCGGGACTTACCGAAGGTCTCTACGAGCAGTACTTC
CDR3 protein: CASSPGLTEGLYEQYF

V gene: TRBV10-3
D gene: -
J gene: TRBJ2-7
clone size: -
CDR3 DNA: TGTGCCATCAGTGGTGGGGGCGACGAGCAGTACTTC
CDR3 protein: CAISGGGDEQYF

V gene: TRBV7-9
D gene: -
J gene: TRBJ2-7
clone size: -
CDR3 DNA: TGTGCCAGCAGCCCAAGCGCCTACGAGCAGTACTTC
CDR3 protein: CASSPSAYEQYF

V gene: TRBV27
D gene: -
J gene: TRBJ1-5
clone size: -
CDR3 DNA: TGTGCCAGTAAGGTGGGCAGTCGCTCTCAGCCCCAGCATTTT
CDR3 protein: CASKVGSRSQPQHF

V gene: TRBV2
D gene: -
J gene: TRBJ2-7
clone size: -
CDR3 DNA: TGTGCCAGCAGGGGGGGATCAGTTAGCTCCTACGAGCAGTACTTC
CDR3 protein: CASRGGSVSSYEQYF

V gene: TRBV5-1
D gene: -
J gene: TRBJ1-1
clone size: -
CDR3 DNA: TGCGCCAGCAGCTTCCGCCTTGAGGCTGAAGCTTTCTTT
CDR3 protein: CASSFRLEAEAFF

V gene: TRBV2
D gene: TRBD2
J gene: TRBJ2-4
clone size: -
CDR3 DNA: TGTGCCAGCAGTGCACCTGGACTAGCGGGAGGGCGGGGGGTAAACATTCAGTACTTC
CDR3 protein: CASSAPGLAGGRGVNIQYF

V gene: TRBV5-1
D gene: TRBD2
J gene: TRBJ2-7
clone size: -
CDR3 DNA: TGCGCCAGCAGCTCCTCGACTAGCGGAGCCTACGAGCAGTACTTC
CDR3 protein: CASSSSTSGAYEQYF

V gene: TRBV7-7
D gene: -
J gene: TRBJ2-5
clone size: once
CDR3 DNA: TGTGCTAGCAGCCCTACAGGACAAGAGACCCAGTACTTC
CDR3 protein: CASSPTGQETQYF

V gene: TRBV18
D gene: -
J gene: TRBJ1-5
clone size: -
CDR3 DNA: TGTGCCAGCTCACCACCGACAGTCCGTCAGCCCCAGCATTTT
CDR3 protein: CASSPPTVRQPQHF

V gene: TRBV11-3
D gene: TRBD2
J gene: TRBJ2-7
clone size: few
CDR3 DNA: TGTGCCAGCAGCCCACCCTTGCCGGGAGGCCCTCATTACGAGCAGTACTTC
CDR3 protein: CASSPPLPGGPHYEQYF

V gene: TRBV4-3
D gene: TRBD1
J gene: TRBJ1-1
clone size: -
CDR3 DNA: TGCGCCAGCAGCCAAATCAGGGGGGAAAACACTGAAGCTTTCTTT
CDR3 protein: CASSQIRGENTEAFF

V gene: TRBV11-2
D gene: TRBD2
J gene: TRBJ2-1
clone size: -
CDR3 DNA: TGTGCCAGCAGCCCGGGACTAGGGTTGAGTGAGCAGTTCTTC
CDR3 protein: CASSPGLGLSEQFF

V gene: TRBV9
D gene: -
J gene: TRBJ1-4
clone size: -
CDR3 DNA: TGTGCCAGCAGCGTAGACGGCAGGGCCTATGAAAAACTGTTTTTT
CDR3 protein: CASSVDGRAYEKLFF

V gene: TRBV18
D gene: TRBD1
J gene: TRBJ1-5
clone size: -
CDR3 DNA: TGTGCCAGCTCACCAACGGGACAGCGAGATCAGCCCCAGCATTTT
CDR3 protein: CASSPTGQRDQPQHF

V gene: TRBV7-6
D gene: TRBD1
J gene: TRBJ2-5
clone size: few
CDR3 DNA: TGTGCCAGCAGCTTAGAGGACAGGGGGTTTCAAGAGACCCAGTACTTC
CDR3 protein: CASSLEDRGFQETQYF

V gene: TRBV7-9
D gene: TRBD1
J gene: TRBJ1-2
clone size: -
CDR3 DNA: TGTGCCAGCAGCTTAGAGGTACAGGGGAACAGCGGCTACACCTTC
CDR3 protein: CASSLEVQGNSGYTF

V gene: TRBV15
D gene: TRBD1
J gene: TRBJ2-5
clone size: -
CDR3 DNA: TGTGCCACCAGCCCCCAGGGGGCGGGGGAGACCCAGTACTTC
CDR3 protein: CATSPQGAGETQYF

V gene: TRBV11-1
D gene: TRBD2
J gene: TRBJ2-7
clone size: -
CDR3 DNA: TGTGCCAGCAGCTTAGGGGGTGGTAGCGGGGCTACCTACGAGCAGTACTTC
CDR3 protein: CASSLGGGSGATYEQYF

V gene: TRBV18
D gene: -
J gene: TRBJ2-7
clone size: few
CDR3 DNA: TGTGCCAGCTCACGAGGAGACTACGAGCAGTACTTC
CDR3 protein: CASSRGDYEQYF

V gene: TRBV27
D gene: TRBD1
J gene: TRBJ1-4
clone size: few
CDR3 DNA: TGTGCCAGCAGTTCATGGGGACAGTCTAATGAAAAACTGTTTTTT
CDR3 protein: CASSSWGQSNEKLFF

V gene: TRBV5-1
D gene: TRBD1
J gene: TRBJ2-7
clone size: -
CDR3 DNA: TGCGCCAGCACCCCCGGGACAGGGGTTGACGAGCAGTACTTC
CDR3 protein: CASTPGTGVDEQYF

V gene: TRBV5-5
D gene: TRBD1
J gene: TRBJ1-3
clone size: once
CDR3 DNA: TGTGCCAGCAGCTCGTCCGGGACAGGGAGCTCTGGAAACACCATATATTTT
CDR3 protein: CASSSSGTGSSGNTIYF

V gene: TRBV4-1
D gene: TRBD1
J gene: TRBJ1-4
clone size: -
CDR3 DNA: TGCGCCAGCAGCCAAGGGCGCGGGACAGAAAATGAAAAACTGTTTTTT
CDR3 protein: CASSQGRGTENEKLFF

V gene: TRBV7-2
D gene: -
J gene: TRBJ1-2
clone size: -
CDR3 DNA: TGTGCCAGCAGCCTACGGGGGTCAGGAGGAGGCTACACCTTC
CDR3 protein: CASSLRGSGGGYTF

V gene: TRBV7-2
D gene: TRBD2
J gene: TRBJ2-7
clone size: few
CDR3 DNA: TGTGCCAGCAGCCCAGCGGGGGGTAGCTCCTACGAGCAGTACTTC
CDR3 protein: CASSPAGGSSYEQYF

V gene: TRBV4-3
D gene: -
J gene: TRBJ2-7
clone size: -
CDR3 DNA: TGCGCCAGCAGCCAAGGGTCTAGCAGCTCCTACGAGCAGTACTTC
CDR3 protein: CASSQGSSSSYEQYF

V gene: TRBV2
D gene: -
J gene: TRBJ2-7
clone size: -
CDR3 DNA: TGTGCCAGCAGGCAGGACTCAACGCAGTACTTC
CDR3 protein: CASRQDSTQYF

V gene: TRBV21-1
D gene: -
J gene: TRBJ1-3
clone size: -
CDR3 DNA: TGTGCCAGCAGCAAAACGAAGGCGGACACCATATATTTT
CDR3 protein: CASSKTKADTIYF

V gene: TRBV4-3
D gene: TRBD1
J gene: TRBJ2-5
clone size: -
CDR3 DNA: TGCGCCAGCAGCCAACAGGACAGGGATGGGACCCAGTACTTC
CDR3 protein: CASSQQDRDGTQYF

V gene: TRBV27
D gene: -
J gene: TRBJ1-2
clone size: -
CDR3 DNA: TGTGCCAGCAGTTTGTCGCCTCGGGGTAGCTATGGCTACACCTTC
CDR3 protein: CASSLSPRGSYGYTF

V gene: TRBV27
D gene: -
J gene: TRBJ2-3
clone size: few
CDR3 DNA: TGTGCCAGCAGTTCTCCGGTGAGCACAGATACGCAGTATTTT
CDR3 protein: CASSSPVSTDTQYF

V gene: TRBV30
D gene: -
J gene: TRBJ1-6
clone size: -
CDR3 DNA: TGTGCCTGGAGTGTTATTAGCCCCGTGGAGTATTCACCCCTCCACTTT
CDR3 protein: CAWSVISPVEYSPLHF

V gene: TRBV6-5
D gene: TRBD1
J gene: TRBJ1-1
clone size: -
CDR3 DNA: TGTGCCAGCAGCCAGGACAGGTACACTGAAGCTTTCTTT
CDR3 protein: CASSQDRYTEAFF

V gene: TRBV4-2
D gene: -
J gene: TRBJ1-1
clone size: -
CDR3 DNA: TGTGCCAGCAGCCAAACTCTGGATACAGGGCTTGAAGCTTTCTTT
CDR3 protein: CASSQTLDTGLEAFF

V gene: TRBV7-2
D gene: TRBD2
J gene: TRBJ2-7
clone size: -
CDR3 DNA: TGTGCCAGCAGCCCCCCGGGACTAGCGGGAGTTTACGAGCAGTACTTC
CDR3 protein: CASSPPGLAGVYEQYF

V gene: TRBV15
D gene: -
J gene: TRBJ2-2
clone size: -
CDR3 DNA: TGTGCCACCAGACCCCCGCAGGGGAGCACCGGGGAGCTGTTTTTT
CDR3 protein: CATRPPQGSTGELFF

V gene: TRBV28
D gene: -
J gene: TRBJ2-7
clone size: -
CDR3 DNA: TGTGCCACGCTTAGCCCACTAGCTCTAGTGCAGTACTTC
CDR3 protein: CATLSPLALVQYF

V gene: TRBV6-1
D gene: -
J gene: TRBJ2-2
clone size: few
CDR3 DNA: TGTGCCAGCAGCCCGACTAGTGACACCGGGGAGCTGTTTTTT
CDR3 protein: CASSPTSDTGELFF

V gene: TRBV5-6
D gene: TRBD1
J gene: TRBJ1-5
clone size: -
CDR3 DNA: TGTGCCAGCAGCTCGGACAGGGCCGGTCAGCCCCAGCATTTT
CDR3 protein: CASSSDRAGQPQHF

V gene: TRBV28
D gene: TRBD1
J gene: TRBJ1-5
clone size: -
CDR3 DNA: TGTGCCAGCAGTTCCGACAGGGGGCAGTTACAGCCCCAGCATTTT
CDR3 protein: CASSSDRGQLQPQHF